The TCR beta chain described here comes from a study of cytomegalovirus exposure and HLA in healthy donors. At the level of the study: A prior analysis found about 120 million unique TCR beta sequences from 150 million to 200 million T cells.

Worth noting for this clone: What it binds is unknown.

PCR employed 60 Vbeta and 13 Jbeta primers. Using immunoSEQ multiplex PCR, the repertoire was profiled, and TCRdb retains in-frame clones only, with some absent. The data hold 130,000 to 150,000 clones, with about two thirds observed a single time. Whereas donors were nominally healthy upon sampling, unrecorded immune exposures were probable. Study observations and caveats: The majority of TCR sequences were rare, yet some public TCRs appeared in many donors. A few chains linked to CMV were shown in vitro to be specific for CMV antigens.

The receptor comes from a man between 35 and 55 years old in good health and CMV-seronegative. Material: PBMCs.

The CDR3 loop is CASSHLLRGRNQPQHF. CDR3 coding DNA: TGCGCCAGCAGCCACCTACTTAGGGGGCGCAATCAGCCCCAGCATTTT. V is TRBV4-1 and J is TRBJ1-5; 7 nucleotides agree with TRBD1. The germline gives CDR1 MGHRA, CDR2 YSYEKL. This CDR3 contains 16 residues. V was pared by 3 bases and J by 2 bases, with 7 bases of the junction left unmatched.